This T cell receptor beta chain comes out of a study of cytomegalovirus exposure and HLA in healthy donors. Whole-study findings and limits: Most TCR sequences showed up rarely, but some public TCRs showed up in many donors.

Remarks on this clone: Its specificity is not known.

Trimming left V 5 bases short and J 10 bases short, with 17 bases between. Germline V gene lookup returns CDR1 SGHTA and CDR2 FQGNSA. This CDR3 contains 14 residues. Sequenced by immunoSEQ multiplex PCR; TCRdb stores in-frame clones only, minus some. The data show nearly 200,000 clones, with roughly 88% seen just once and under 15% held by the top ten. Source material: PBMCs. The rearrangement uses TRBV7-2 and TRBJ1-4, with TRBD1 as a possible D gene (5 bases). This receptor was identified in a woman in her 30s in good health and CMV-seropositive. CDR3 protein: CASSPSLGPRKLFF. In nucleotides, the CDR3 is TGTGCCAGCAGCCCCTCTCTGGGGCCAAGAAAACTGTTTTTT. Using reference TRBV7-2 and TRBJ1-4 for the parts outside the CDR3, the full variable domain is GAGVSQSPSNKVTEKGKDVELRCDPISGHTALYWYRQSLGQGLEFLIYFQGNSAPDKSGLPSDRFSAERTGGSVSTLTIQRTQQEDSAVYLCASSPSLGPRKLFFGSGTQLSVL.